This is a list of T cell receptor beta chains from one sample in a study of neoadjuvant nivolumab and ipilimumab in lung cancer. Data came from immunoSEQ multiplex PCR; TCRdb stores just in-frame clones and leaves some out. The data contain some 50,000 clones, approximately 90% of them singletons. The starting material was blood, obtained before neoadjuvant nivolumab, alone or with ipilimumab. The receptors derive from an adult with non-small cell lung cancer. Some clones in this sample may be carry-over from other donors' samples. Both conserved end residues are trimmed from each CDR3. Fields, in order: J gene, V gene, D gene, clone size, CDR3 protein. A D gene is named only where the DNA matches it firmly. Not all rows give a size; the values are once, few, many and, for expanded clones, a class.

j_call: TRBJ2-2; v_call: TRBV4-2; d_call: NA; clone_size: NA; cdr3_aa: ASSQGGQTTGELF
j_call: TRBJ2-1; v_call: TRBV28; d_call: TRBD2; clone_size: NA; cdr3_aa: ASSSRISGNEQF
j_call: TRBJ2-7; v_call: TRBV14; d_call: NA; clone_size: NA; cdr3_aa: ASSRRQISYEQY
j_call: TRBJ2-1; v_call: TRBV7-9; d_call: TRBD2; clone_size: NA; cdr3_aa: ASSLSPLAGIDEQF
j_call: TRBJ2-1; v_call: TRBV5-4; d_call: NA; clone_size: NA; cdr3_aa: ASSLDSYNEQF
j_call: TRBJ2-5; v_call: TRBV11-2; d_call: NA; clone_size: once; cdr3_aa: ASSLETGAPQTQY
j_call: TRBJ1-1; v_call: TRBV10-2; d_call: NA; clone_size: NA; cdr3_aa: ASSESGGNEAF
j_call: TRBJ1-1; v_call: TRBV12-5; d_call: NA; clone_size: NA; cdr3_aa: ASVLNMNTEAF
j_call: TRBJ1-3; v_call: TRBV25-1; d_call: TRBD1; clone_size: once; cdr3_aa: ASSELQGFGNTIY
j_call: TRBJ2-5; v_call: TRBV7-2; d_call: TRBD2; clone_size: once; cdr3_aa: ASSPQRGRGETQY
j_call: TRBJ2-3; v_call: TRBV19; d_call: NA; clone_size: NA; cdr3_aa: ASSISRGGSPSTDTQY
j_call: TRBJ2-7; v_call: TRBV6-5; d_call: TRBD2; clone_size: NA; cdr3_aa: ASSYPGLAGREQY
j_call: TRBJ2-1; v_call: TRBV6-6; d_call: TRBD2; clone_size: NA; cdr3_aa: ASRERLAGSNEQF
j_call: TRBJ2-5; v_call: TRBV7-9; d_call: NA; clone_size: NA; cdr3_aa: ASSSSAETQY
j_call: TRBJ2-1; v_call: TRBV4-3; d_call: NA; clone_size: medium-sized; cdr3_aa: ASSQDLGGSYNEQF
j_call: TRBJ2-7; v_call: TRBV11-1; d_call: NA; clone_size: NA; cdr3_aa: ASSLVFGSSYEQY
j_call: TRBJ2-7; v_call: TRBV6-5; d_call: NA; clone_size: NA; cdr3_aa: ASISDYYEQY
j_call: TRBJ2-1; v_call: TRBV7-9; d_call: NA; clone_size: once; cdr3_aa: ASSLGLATYNEQF
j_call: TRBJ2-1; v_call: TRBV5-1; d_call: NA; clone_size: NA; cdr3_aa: ASSLAQGLGEQF
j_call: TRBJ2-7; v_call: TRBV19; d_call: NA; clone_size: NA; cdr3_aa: ASSVGRSYEQY
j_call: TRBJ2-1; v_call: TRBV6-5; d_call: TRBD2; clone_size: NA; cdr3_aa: ASSRTSGRYNEQF
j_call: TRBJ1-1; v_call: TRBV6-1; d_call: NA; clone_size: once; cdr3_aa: ASSEYQVA
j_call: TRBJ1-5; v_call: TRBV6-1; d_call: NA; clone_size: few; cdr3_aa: ASTLTGTANQPQH
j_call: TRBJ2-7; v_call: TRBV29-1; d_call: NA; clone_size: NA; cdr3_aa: SVEGGGDEQY
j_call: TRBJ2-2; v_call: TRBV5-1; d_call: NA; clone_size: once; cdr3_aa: ASSYKVSGDTGELF
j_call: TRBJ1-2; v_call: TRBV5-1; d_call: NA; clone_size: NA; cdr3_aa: ASSLTGPPPSSGYT
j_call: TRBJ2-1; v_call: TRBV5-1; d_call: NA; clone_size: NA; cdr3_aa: ASSLERGNEQF
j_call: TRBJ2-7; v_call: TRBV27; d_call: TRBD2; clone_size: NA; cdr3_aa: ASSRLSGRYEQY
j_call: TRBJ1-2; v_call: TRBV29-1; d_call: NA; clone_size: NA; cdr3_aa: SAGNRDGYT
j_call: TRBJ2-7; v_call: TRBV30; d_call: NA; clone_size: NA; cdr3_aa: AWRGGPGYEQY
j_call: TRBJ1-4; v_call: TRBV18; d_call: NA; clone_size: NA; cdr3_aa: ASSQWGIGEKLF
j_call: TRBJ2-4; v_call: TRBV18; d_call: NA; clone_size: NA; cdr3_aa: ASSPASRAENIQY
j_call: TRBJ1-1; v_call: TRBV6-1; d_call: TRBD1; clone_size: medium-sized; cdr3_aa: ASGDRGRQAF
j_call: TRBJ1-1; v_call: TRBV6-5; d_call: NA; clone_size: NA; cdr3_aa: ASSRTNRKTEAF
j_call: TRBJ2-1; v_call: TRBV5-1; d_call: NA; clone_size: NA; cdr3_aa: ASSLGTVDGEQF
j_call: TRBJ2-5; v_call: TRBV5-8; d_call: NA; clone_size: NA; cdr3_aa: ASIGPGDGETQY
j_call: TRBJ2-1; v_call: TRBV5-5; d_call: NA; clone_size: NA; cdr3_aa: ASSTTWTNNEQF
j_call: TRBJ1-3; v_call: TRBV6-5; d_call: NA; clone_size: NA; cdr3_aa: ASRPGGSGNTIY